Below, 13 T cell receptor beta chains from the same sample are listed, as sequenced in a study of cytomegalovirus exposure and HLA in healthy donors. With 60 Vbeta and 13 Jbeta primers, the PCR was carried out. Clones were read by immunoSEQ multiplex PCR, and TCRdb kept only the in-frame ones, dropping some. The sample lists approximately 150,000 clones; around 80% were seen once. The specimen sequenced was PBMCs. The origin of the receptors is a woman in her thirties or forties in good health and CMV-seronegative.

V and J are TRBV18 and TRBJ2-1, with 10 bases matching TRBD2. CDR3 size: 15 residues. Germline-derived CDR1 and CDR2 are KGHSH and LQKENI. The junction had 5 bases not matched to a gene; V was cut back by 1 base and J by 8 bases. In nucleotides, the CDR3 is TGTGCCAGCTCACCACAGGCTAGCGGGAGTGATGAGCAGTTCTTC. This codes for CASSPQASGSDEQFF.

The V call is TRBV28, the J call TRBJ1-2; no firm D call. The germline CDR1 and CDR2 sequences are MDHEN and SYDVKM. The CDR3 is 13 amino acids. V was trimmed by 7 bases and J by 4 bases, leaving 13 bases between them. The CDR3 sequence: CASTLREFYGYTF. DNA of the CDR3: TGTGCCAGCACTCTGAGGGAGTTCTATGGCTACACCTTC.

This chain links TRBV28 with TRBJ1-1; D possibly corresponds to TRBD1 (6 bases). Trimming took off 2 bases at V and 4 bases at J, with 11 bases between the two ends. The germline V gene has CDR1 MDHEN and CDR2 SYDVKM. The CDR3 is 14 amino acids. The CDR3 reads CASSLVRGSTEAFF. The CDR3 DNA is TGTGCCAGCAGTTTAGTCAGGGGAAGCACTGAAGCTTTCTTT.

The J gene is TRBJ2-2, the V gene TRBV5-5; 9 nucleotides line up with TRBD1. Germline lookup yields CDR1 SGHKS and CDR2 YYEKEE (reference sequence). J lost 1 base, V lost 1 base, and 11 bases had no gene match. There are 19 residues in the CDR3. The CDR3 sequence: CASSLIPDRGWMNTGELFF. Written as DNA, the CDR3 is TGTGCCAGCAGCTTGATCCCGGACAGGGGCTGGATGAACACCGGGGAGCTGTTTTTT.

CDR3 residues: CASSLGTGDTDTQYF. The CDR3 DNA sequence: TGTGCCAGCAGTTTGGGGACAGGGGACACAGATACGCAGTATTTT. The chain recombines TRBV28 with TRBJ2-3; TRBD1 aligns across 10 bases. This CDR3 has 15 residues. Trimming at V came to 3 bases and at J to 2 bases, leaving 2 bases not matched to a gene. Germline CDR1 is MDHEN and CDR2 is SYDVKM.

The chain employs TRBV28 and TRBJ2-7; D not certain. The germline CDR1 and CDR2 sequences are MDHEN and SYDVKM. This CDR3 comprises 11 residues. V gave up 8 bases and J gave up 4 bases, with 9 bases separating them. The CDR3 coding sequence is TGTGCCAGCCTTAAGAGTTACGAGCAGTACTTC. This sequence encodes CASLKSYEQYF.

The chain links TRBV27 to TRBJ2-1, with 10 bases aligning to TRBD2. V lost 0 bases to trimming and J lost 10 bases; unmatched junction nucleotides: 9. Germline V gene lookup returns CDR1 MNHEY and CDR2 SMNVEV (reference sequence). This CDR3 comprises 16 residues. The CDR3 spells CASSLSPTSGEREQFF. As DNA, the CDR3 is TGTGCCAGCAGTTTATCCCCAACTAGCGGGGAGAGAGAGCAGTTCTTC.

The V call is TRBV7-9, the J call TRBJ2-5, with 7 bases identical to TRBD1. The J call is in doubt because the DNA end fits TRBJ2-7 better. This CDR3 region has 14 residues. Germline V gene lookup returns CDR1 SEHNR and CDR2 FQNEAQ (reference sequence). The CDR3 coding sequence is TGTGCCAGCAGCTACAGGGGTCAGACAGGCGAGCAGTACTTC. Its protein is CASSYRGQTGEQYF.

The chain couples TRBV28 to TRBJ1-5; D not certain. CDR3 length: 14 residues. V shed 7 bases and J shed 1 base, with 11 bases lying between them. Germline-derived CDR1 and CDR2 are MDHEN and SYDVKM. The CDR3 reads CASKYWESNQPQHF. CDR3 in DNA: TGTGCCAGCAAATATTGGGAGAGCAATCAGCCCCAGCATTTT.

V usage is TRBV28 and J usage is TRBJ1-1, with D perhaps TRBD1 (5 bases). CDR3 length: 14 amino acids. Trimming took 3 bases from V and 5 from J, leaving 13 bases between them. Germline V gene lookup returns CDR1 MDHEN and CDR2 SYDVKM. CDR3 bases: TGTGCCAGCAGTTTCCGCGGGGCTAGGACTGAAGCTTTCTTT. It specifies CASSFRGARTEAFF. Based on the CDR3 plus reference TRBV28 and TRBJ1-1, the full variable domain is DVKVTQSSRYLVKRTGEKVFLECVQDMDHENMFWYRQDPGLGLRLIYFSYDVKMKEKGDIPEGYSVSREKKERFSLILESASTNQTSMYLCASSFRGARTEAFFGQGTRLTVV.

This chain joins TRBV25-1 and TRBJ2-3, with D tentatively TRBD2 (9 bases). Germline CDR1 reads MGHDK; CDR2 reads SYGVNS. CDR3 size: 17 residues. V lost 5 bases and J 5 bases, leaving 23 bases between the germline ends. The CDR3 protein is CASSQTGVRGGRDTQYF. CDR3 nucleotide sequence: TGTGCCAGCAGTCAGACAGGGGTGCGGGGGGGCAGAGATACGCAGTATTTT.

This sequence joins TRBV5-6 and TRBJ2-1; 7 nucleotides match TRBD2. The J segment lost 0 bases and the V segment lost 4 bases, leaving 7 bases of the junction unmatched. CDR1 and CDR2 from the germline V gene are SGHDT and YYEEEE. The CDR3 is 16 amino acids. The DNA for the CDR3 is TGTGCCAGCAGCACAAGACTAGCAATCTCCTACAATGAGCAGTTCTTC. This gives the protein CASSTRLAISYNEQFF.

This CDR3 reads CASSWGTSGSEVETQYF. The CDR3 DNA sequence: TGTGCCAGCAGCTGGGGGACTAGCGGGAGTGAGGTGGAGACCCAGTACTTC. The chain uses TRBV11-2 and TRBJ2-5, with TRBD2 matching over 14 bases. V was clipped by 4 bases and J by 5 bases; unmatched bases: 9. Germline CDR1 SGHAT, CDR2 FQNNGV. The CDR3 contains 17 residues.